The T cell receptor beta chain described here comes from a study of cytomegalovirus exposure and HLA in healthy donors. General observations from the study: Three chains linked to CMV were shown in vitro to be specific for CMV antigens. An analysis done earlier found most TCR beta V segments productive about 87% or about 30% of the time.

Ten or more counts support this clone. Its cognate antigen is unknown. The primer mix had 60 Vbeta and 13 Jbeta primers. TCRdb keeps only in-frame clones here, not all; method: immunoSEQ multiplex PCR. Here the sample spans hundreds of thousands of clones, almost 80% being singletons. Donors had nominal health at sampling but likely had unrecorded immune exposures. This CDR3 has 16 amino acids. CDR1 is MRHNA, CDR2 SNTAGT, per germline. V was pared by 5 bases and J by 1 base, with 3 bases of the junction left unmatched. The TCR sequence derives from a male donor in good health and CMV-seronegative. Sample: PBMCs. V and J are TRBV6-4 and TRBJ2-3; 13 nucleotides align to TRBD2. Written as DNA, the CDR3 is TGTGCCAGCAGTCCGGGGACTAGCGGGGGCACAGATACGCAGTATTTT. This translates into CASSPGTSGGTDTQYF.